This T cell receptor (beta chain) was observed in a study of blood T cell repertoires in COVID-19. This clone was counted a few times. TCRdb's copy holds only in-frame clones and misses some; the assay was immunoSEQ multiplex PCR. The repertoire holds 130,000 to 150,000 clones, with 88% as singletons. Sequencing was carried out using peripheral blood. The clonotype comes from a human donor in a cohort sampled during active COVID-19.

The CDR3 DNA reads TGTGCCAGCAGCCGCGGGGAGGGGCACTATGGCTACACCTTC. This gives the protein CASSRGEGHYGYTF. The chain links TRBV3-1 (or the pseudogene TRBV3-2) to TRBJ1-2; perhaps TRBD1 as D (5 bases). Germline-derived CDR1 and CDR2 are LGHDT and YNNKEL (reference sequence). CDR3 length: 14 amino acids. V was shortened by 4 bases and J by 3 bases, with 12 bases between the two germline ends.